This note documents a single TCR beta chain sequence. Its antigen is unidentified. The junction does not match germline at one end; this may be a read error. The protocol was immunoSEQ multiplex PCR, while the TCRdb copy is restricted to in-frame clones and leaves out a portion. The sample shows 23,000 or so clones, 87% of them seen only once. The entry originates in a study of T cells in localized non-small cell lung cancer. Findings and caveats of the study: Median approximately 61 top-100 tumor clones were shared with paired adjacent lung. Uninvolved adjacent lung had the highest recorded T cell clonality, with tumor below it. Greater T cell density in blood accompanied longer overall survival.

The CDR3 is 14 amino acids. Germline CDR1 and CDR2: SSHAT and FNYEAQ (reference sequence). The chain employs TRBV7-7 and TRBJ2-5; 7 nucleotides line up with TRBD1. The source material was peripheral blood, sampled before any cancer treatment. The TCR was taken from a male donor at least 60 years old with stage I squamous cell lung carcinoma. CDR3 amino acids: CASSFGTAQETQYF. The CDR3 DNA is TGTGCTAGCAGCTTTGGGACAGCCCAAGAGACCCAGTACTTC.